A single T cell receptor (beta chain) is shown here with its context. Data came from immunoSEQ multiplex PCR; TCRdb stores just in-frame clones and leaves some out. The sample has around 500,000 clones; 89% are singletons. This specimen comes from a study of Ad26.COV2.S vaccination and SARS-CoV-2 variants. The V end lost 0 bases, the J end lost 9 bases, and 12 bases lay between the germline ends. This CDR3 has 13 amino acids. The germline V gene encodes CDR1 SGHDT and CDR2 YYEEEE. The treatment: some 20 received Ad26.COV2.S at low or high dose, single or two shots; roughly 5 received placebo; per-sample allocation not given. Following the first vaccine or placebo injection, samples were taken on day 63. Whoever gave the sample was an adult aged 18-55 years in Boston.

This clonotype was sampled from a person aged 18 to 59 who received the Ad26.COV2.S COVID-19 vaccine or a placebo. The sample consisted of peripheral blood, taken in a trial of Ad26.COV2.S vaccine versus placebo. V gene TRBV5-6 combines with J gene TRBJ1-2; no firm D call. CDR3 sequence reads: CASSLVRPESYTF. The CDR3 DNA is TGTGCCAGCAGCTTGGTCAGGCCGGAGAGCTACACCTTC.